The rows below give T cell receptor beta chains drawn from one sample of a study of blood T cell repertoires in COVID-19. Some clones are missing from TCRdb's copy, which holds only in-frame ones; the method was immunoSEQ multiplex PCR. The sample yields around 180,000 clones, over 80% seen once. Sequences were obtained from peripheral blood. The receptors here all came from a woman aged 30 to 39 with acute or convalescent COVID-19. Both conserved end residues are part of each CDR3. Each record gives: clone size, V gene, J gene, D gene, CDR3 DNA, CDR3 protein. D genes are given only for firm matches. A clone size is listed for some rows: how often the clone was seen (once, few, many), or a class if it is expanded.

>-|TRBV7-2|TRBJ1-1|-
TGTGCCAGCAGCTTGGCCGAGGGGAACACTGAAGCTTTCTTT
CASSLAEGNTEAFF
>once|TRBV6-5|TRBJ2-5|-
TGTGCCAGCAGGAACGGCCCAGGGGTAAAGGAGACCCAGTACTTC
CASRNGPGVKETQYF
>-|TRBV30|TRBJ1-2|-
TGTGCCTGGACCGAATCTTTCGGACAGAGCGCGTTTGGCTACACCTTC
CAWTESFGQSAFGYTF
>-|TRBV6-5|TRBJ1-1|TRBD1
TGTGCCACCTCCGGGACAGATAACACTGAAGCTTTCTTT
CATSGTDNTEAFF
>-|TRBV27|TRBJ2-7|-
TGTGCCAGCAGGATGTACGCTGGAGACGAGCAGTACTTC
CASRMYAGDEQYF
>-|TRBV11-3|TRBJ2-1|TRBD2
TGTGCCAGCAGCTTACTAGCGGGAGGGCGACAGTTCTTC
CASSLLAGGRQFF
>-|TRBV6-7|TRBJ2-3|-
TGTGTCAGCACGGGACTCCTAAACAGGACAGATACGCAGTATTTT
CVSTGLLNRTDTQYF
>-|TRBV24-1|TRBJ1-2|TRBD1
TGTGCCACCAGCGCTGACAGGGTCTATGGCTACACCTTC
CATSADRVYGYTF
>-|TRBV21-1|TRBJ2-4|-
TGTGCCAGCAGCAAAAGGACTAGCGGGAGGACCTTAGCCAAAAACATTCAGTACTTC
CASSKRTSGRTLAKNIQYF
>-|TRBV6-5|TRBJ1-3|-
TGTGCCAGCAGACTCGGAAACACCATATATTTT
CASRLGNTIYF
>-|TRBV7-6|TRBJ2-7|TRBD2
TGTGCCAGCAGCTCGGCCCGGACTAGCGGGAAGAACGAGCAGTACTTC
CASSSARTSGKNEQYF
>-|TRBV5-1|TRBJ1-2|TRBD1
TGCGCCAGCAGCTTTAACACAGGGGGCCACTATGGCTACACCTTC
CASSFNTGGHYGYTF
>-|TRBV28|TRBJ2-1|TRBD2
TGTGCCAGCAGGATATTAACGGGACTAGCGGGGGGAAGCTCCTACAATGAGCAGTTCTTC
CASRILTGLAGGSSYNEQFF
>-|TRBV19|TRBJ2-1|TRBD2
TGTGCCAGTAGTATGAGACTAGCGGGAGTCACCGATGCGTTCTTC
CASSMRLAGVTDAFF
>once|TRBV5-4|TRBJ2-7|TRBD1
TGTGCCAGCAGCTTGGGGGGACAGGCAATCCTCTACGAGCAGTACTTC
CASSLGGQAILYEQYF
>once|TRBV27|TRBJ1-1|-
TGTGCCAGCAGCTCCCCTTCAGGGATTACCCCGAACACTGAAGCTTTCTTT
CASSSPSGITPNTEAFF
>-|TRBV30|TRBJ2-5|-
TGTGCCTGGAGTGGTTTAGCAAAAGAAGAGACCCAGTACTTC
CAWSGLAKEETQYF
>-|TRBV2|TRBJ2-1|TRBD1
TGTGCCAGCAGTGGGGACAGGGATGGCGGGAGAGGGTACAATGAGCAGTTCTTC
CASSGDRDGGRGYNEQFF
>-|TRBV28|TRBJ2-6|-
TGTGCCAGCCGTCCTCCGGTGGGGGCAGGGGCCAACGTCCTGACTTTC
CASRPPVGAGANVLTF
>-|TRBV7-2|TRBJ1-3|-
TGTGCCAGCAGCTTAGGGAGTAACAGGGAAAATGTGGGAAACACCATATATTTT
CASSLGSNRENVGNTIYF
>-|TRBV12-3/TRBV12-4|TRBJ1-5|-
TGTGCCAGCAGGGCAGGGTACAATCAGCCCCAGCATTTT
CASRAGYNQPQHF
>-|TRBV5-5|TRBJ2-7|-
TGTGCCAGCAGCTCAGAGACAGGTTACTACGAGCAGTACTTC
CASSSETGYYEQYF
>-|TRBV29-1|TRBJ1-2|TRBD1
TGCAGCGTTGACCTGACAGGGGTTGGCTACACCTTC
CSVDLTGVGYTF
>-|TRBV6-5|TRBJ1-1|TRBD1
TGTGCCAGCAAACACAGGGGGGATTTGGGCACTGAAGCTTTCTTT
CASKHRGDLGTEAFF
>-|TRBV7-6|TRBJ2-1|TRBD2
TGTGCCAGCAGCTTAGAAGTGAGCGGGGGGGCCTACAATGAGCAGTTCTTC
CASSLEVSGGAYNEQFF
>-|TRBV7-9|TRBJ2-7|-
TGTGCCAGCAGCTTAGAGGCGCGGCAAGACGAGCAGTACTTC
CASSLEARQDEQYF
>few|TRBV6-5|TRBJ1-2|TRBD1
TGTGCCAGCAGTAGGGACAGCACTAACTATGGCTACACCTTC
CASSRDSTNYGYTF
>few|TRBV28|TRBJ1-3|-
TGTGCCAGCAGTTTCGTCGGGGGGAGGCGTGGAAACACCATATATTTT
CASSFVGGRRGNTIYF
>-|TRBV7-8|TRBJ1-5|-
TGTGCCAGCAGCTTAGGTCGCGGGTTAAGCAATCAGCCCCAGCATTTT
CASSLGRGLSNQPQHF
>-|TRBV5-1|TRBJ1-5|-
TGCGCCAGCAGCTTGAACCAGAATCAGCCCCAGCATTTT
CASSLNQNQPQHF
>-|TRBV28|TRBJ1-1|-
TGTGCCAGCAGGGAATGGGAGACTGAAGCTTTCTTT
CASREWETEAFF
>-|TRBV5-1|TRBJ2-7|-
TGCGCCAGCAGCTTGTTGGACAGCGTCTCCTACGAGCAGTACTTC
CASSLLDSVSYEQYF
>-|TRBV27|TRBJ1-6|-
TGTGCCACCCGACCGGGCGGGCCGAATTCACCCCTCCACTTT
CATRPGGPNSPLHF
>-|TRBV30|TRBJ2-7|-
TGTGCCTGGAGAACCAGTTACGAGCAGTACTTC
CAWRTSYEQYF
>-|TRBV12-3/TRBV12-4|TRBJ1-2|TRBD1
TGTGCCAGCCGGGACAGGGGGGACTATGGCTACACCTTC
CASRDRGDYGYTF
>-|TRBV3-1/TRBV3-2|TRBJ2-7|TRBD2
TGTGCCAGCAGCCAAGGAGCGGGAGGTTCCTACGAGCAGTACTTC
CASSQGAGGSYEQYF
>-|TRBV21-1|TRBJ1-5|-
TGTGCCAGCAGCAAAGGGGTGTGGAGTAACGGATATAGCAATCAGCCCCAGCATTTT
CASSKGVWSNGYSNQPQHF
>-|TRBV15|TRBJ1-1|-
TGTGCCACCAGCAGAGGGGGTCGGGGACATTTGAACACTGAAGCTTTCTTT
CATSRGGRGHLNTEAFF
>-|TRBV25-1|TRBJ2-2|-
TGTGCCAGCAGTGACACTAGGGTGAACACCGGGGAGCTGTTTTTT
CASSDTRVNTGELFF
>-|TRBV5-6|TRBJ2-5|-
TGTGCCAGCAGCTCCAATACCGGGGGGACCCAGTACTTC
CASSSNTGGTQYF
>-|TRBV5-1|TRBJ2-7|TRBD2
TGCGCCAGCAGCCCTGCTAGCGGGAGAAAGATCTCCTACGAGCAGTACTTC
CASSPASGRKISYEQYF